Following are 12 T cell receptor beta chains from one sample sequenced in a study of beta chain features in type 1 diabetes (dated by TCRdb to the late 2010s). To prepare the library, the immunoSEQ multiplex PCR assay was applied. The entire isolated RNA was reverse transcribed using the High Capacity cDNA Reverse Transcription Kit, and thus expressed TCRB transcripts were sequenced. TCRdb holds this immuneACCESS table with in-frame rearrangements only. Some clones are missing; in checked studies, unresolved V genes explain under half, and the rest has no known cause. For this sample the table gives around 310,000 clones, of which approximately 9.9% were detected only once. The ten largest clones take up around 0.015% of the sample. The sequencing sample was made of naive CD4+ T cells from blood. This specimen's cell subset or site label, per the study, means: true naive CD4+ T cells. Source of these receptors: a woman aged 25 to 39 in good health.

The genes are TRBV28 and TRBJ2-1; a possible D gene is TRBD1 (5 bases). The V end was cut by 8 bases, the J end by 2 bases, with 10 bases between. The germline CDR1 and CDR2 sequences are MDHEN and SYDVKM. There are 13 residues in the CDR3. Written as DNA, the CDR3 is TGTGCCAGCCTGTCAGGGACCTACAATGAGCAGTTCTTC. This gives the protein CASLSGTYNEQFF.

J is TRBJ2-3 and V is TRBV28, with TRBD1 as a possible D gene (6 bases). CDR3 length equals 13 residues. Germline-derived CDR1 and CDR2 are MDHEN and SYDVKM. V lost 5 bases and J 2 bases, leaving 8 bases between the germline ends. The CDR3 DNA sequence: TGTGCCAGCAGTCGGGACATCACAGATACGCAGTATTTT. This sequence encodes CASSRDITDTQYF.

This clone was counted between two and nine times. The chain couples TRBV4-2 to TRBJ2-1; possibly TRBD2 for D (5 bases). The CDR3 sequence is 14 residues long. Germline V gene sequence: CDR1 LGHNA, CDR2 YNFKEQ. Trimming stripped 8 bases from V and 6 bases from J, with 17 bases between. The CDR3 region is CASRLETDSNEQFF. Written as DNA, the CDR3 is TGTGCCAGCCGACTCGAGACGGACTCCAATGAGCAGTTCTTC.

This clone was detected a few times. The chain combines TRBV5-4 with TRBJ1-2; TRBD1 matches at 9 bases. In germline, CDR1 is SGHNT, CDR2 YYREEE (reference sequence). The CDR3 runs 13 residues. V lost 4 bases, J lost 4 bases, and 2 bases stayed unmatched. The DNA for the CDR3 is TGTGCCAGCAGCCGGGACAGGGTCTATGGCTACACCTTC. It yields the protein CASSRDRVYGYTF.

The V call is TRBV6-6, the J call TRBJ2-3, with 7 bases that match TRBD2. CDR1 and CDR2 from the germline V gene are MNHNY and SVGAGI (reference sequence). The ends lost 1 base at V and 3 bases at J; junction bases unmatched: 7. This CDR3 is 16 amino acids long. CDR3 residues: CASSYFSSGGTDTQYF. CDR3 coding DNA: TGTGCCAGCAGTTACTTTTCTAGCGGCGGGACAGATACGCAGTATTTT.

The J gene is TRBJ2-7, the V gene TRBV7-6, with TRBD1 matching 7 bases. The CDR3 contains 13 residues. CDR1 is SGHVS, CDR2 FNYEAQ, per germline. The junction had 6 bases not matched to a gene; V was cut back by 5 bases and J by 5 bases. The CDR3 protein is CASSQQGFHEQYF. CDR3 bases: TGTGCCAGCAGCCAACAGGGGTTCCACGAGCAGTACTTC.

This clone was counted between two and nine times. The rearrangement uses TRBV6-6 and TRBJ2-7; 7 nucleotides match TRBD2. The ends lost 2 bases at V and 2 bases at J; junction bases unmatched: 9. The CDR3 has 16 amino acids. Germline CDR1 reads MNHNY; CDR2 reads SVGAGI (reference sequence). The CDR3 nucleotides read TGTGCCAGCAGTTACGGGGAGGTGGGGGGGACCTACGAGCAGTACTTC. Its translation is CASSYGEVGGTYEQYF.

V usage is TRBV28 and J usage is TRBJ2-4; weak D call: TRBD1 (7 bases). The ends were cut back, 2 bases at V and 0 bases at J, with 14 bases in the middle. The CDR3 runs to 17 residues. Germline V lookup: CDR1 MDHEN, CDR2 SYDVKM. In DNA, the CDR3 is TGTGCCAGCAGTTTACAGGGGGGAAACCTAGCCAAAAACATTCAGTACTTC. It yields the protein CASSLQGGNLAKNIQYF. Using reference TRBV28 and TRBJ2-4 for the parts outside the CDR3, the full variable domain is DVKVTQSSRYLVKRTGEKVFLECVQDMDHENMFWYRQDPGLGLRLIYFSYDVKMKEKGDIPEGYSVSREKKERFSLILESASTNQTSMYLCASSLQGGNLAKNIQYFGAGTRLSVL.

This clone was found a few times. V is TRBV5-4 and J is TRBJ2-6; 7 bases match TRBD2. The trim removed 6 bases at V and 4 bases at J, leaving 13 bases unmatched. Germline V gene lookup returns CDR1 SGHNT and CDR2 YYREEE (reference sequence). CDR3 length: 17 amino acids. Here the CDR3 DNA reads TGTGCCAGCACCACCCCACGAGGGAGGGAAGGGGCCAACGTCCTGACTTTC. This gives the protein CASTTPRGREGANVLTF.

There are a few counts of this clone. The chain uses TRBV28 and TRBJ2-5; 7 nucleotides match TRBD2. V was pared by 2 bases and J by 5 bases, with 5 bases of the junction left unmatched. Germline loops: CDR1 MDHEN, CDR2 SYDVKM. The CDR3 contains 14 residues. Here the CDR3 reads CASSLLAGEETQYF. The CDR3 bases are TGTGCCAGCAGTTTACTGGCGGGAGAGGAGACCCAGTACTTC.

This clone was seen only a few times. The chain couples TRBV28 to TRBJ2-7, with TRBD2 identical over 8 bases. Looked up from germline, CDR1 is MDHEN and CDR2 is SYDVKM. V trimming: 7 bases; J trimming: 1 base; junction bases outside the gene matches: 3. This CDR3 comprises 13 residues. CDR3 nucleotide sequence: TGTGCCAGCAACCTAGCGGGTTCCTACGAGCAGTACTTC. This codes for CASNLAGSYEQYF.

The rearrangement links TRBV7-2 to TRBJ1-1, with 8 bases fitting TRBD1. The germline V gene encodes CDR1 SGHTA and CDR2 FQGNSA. V shed 1 base, J shed 2 bases, and the junction held 9 bases outside the gene matches. The CDR3 extends over 17 amino acids. The CDR3 reads CASSLGGQGRDNTEAFF. CDR3 nucleotide sequence: TGTGCCAGCAGCTTAGGCGGACAGGGTAGGGATAACACTGAAGCTTTCTTT.